Listed below are T cell receptor beta chains from one sample, sequenced in a study of T cell repertoires in cytomegalovirus infection. Antigens for these TCRs are unknown. Each CDR3 protein gets one entry after TCRdb re-called the reads with MiXCR. This table holds about 920,000 distinct CDR3 sequences, around 29% found once. The sample was cultured CD8+ T cells from PBMCs, taken from culture after CMV antigen stimulation. Every receptor here comes from a human donor in good health (CMV status not recorded). Some clones in this sample may be carry-over from other donors' samples. The CDR3 runs from the conserved cysteine through the conserved F or W. The D gene is left open where the match is weak. Clone size appears in some rows only: once, few, many, or a class for an expanded clone.

TRBV9	TRBJ2-7	TRBD2	-	TGTGCCAGCAGCGTTAACCCAGCGGGAAGTTCCTACGAGCAGTACTTC	CASSVNPAGSSYEQYF
TRBV19	TRBJ1-2	-	few	TGTGCCAGTAGTGTTACAGGGCAGGACTATGGCTACACCTTC	CASSVTGQDYGYTF
TRBV10-3	TRBJ1-1	TRBD1	few	TGTGCCATCAAACAGGGGACTGAAGCTTTCTTT	CAIKQGTEAFF
TRBV7-9	TRBJ2-5	TRBD1	-	TGTGCCAGCAGCTTAGTGGCCGGGACAGGGGTTCAAGAGACCCAGTACTTC	CASSLVAGTGVQETQYF
TRBV6-2/TRBV6-3	TRBJ1-6	-	-	TGTGCCAGCAAGTTTCCCTTGGCCGGGGATTCACCCCTCCACTTT	CASKFPLAGDSPLHF
TRBV7-6	TRBJ2-3	TRBD2	few	TGTGCCAGCAGCTCCTTAGCGGGGGGGCCGGGATCAGATACGCAGTATTTT	CASSSLAGGPGSDTQYF
TRBV15	TRBJ1-1	TRBD1	-	TGTGCCACCAGCATTAGGGACAGTAAGAACACTGAAGCTTTCTTT	CATSIRDSKNTEAFF
TRBV14	TRBJ2-5	-	-	TGTGCCAGCAGCCAAGGGGCAGCCCACCAAGAGACCCAGTACTTC	CASSQGAAHQETQYF
TRBV7-9	TRBJ1-6	TRBD1	-	TGTGCCAGCAGCCCCGGGACAGCTTCACCCCTCCACTTT	CASSPGTASPLHF
TRBV12-3/TRBV12-4	TRBJ2-7	-	-	TGTGCCAGCAGTTTTACCGGGGTCCCCTACGAGCAGTACTTC	CASSFTGVPYEQYF
TRBV4-1	TRBJ1-1	-	-	TGCGCCAGCAGCCAAGATTTCGGCTCAGGCCTGAACACTGAAGCTTTCTTT	CASSQDFGSGLNTEAFF
TRBV13	TRBJ2-1	TRBD2	-	TGTGCCAGCAGCTCCGGACTAGCGGGGGCTACGGGGGAGCAGTTCTTC	CASSSGLAGATGEQFF
TRBV9	TRBJ2-3	-	once	TGTGCCAGCAGCGGCGCCGGGGGCCGAGTTTTTGGGACAGATACGCAGTATTTT	CASSGAGGRVFGTDTQYF
TRBV6-2/TRBV6-3	TRBJ2-1	TRBD1	few	TGTGCCAGCATGCCATGGGACAGGGGGAATGAGCAGTTCTTC	CASMPWDRGNEQFF
TRBV12-3/TRBV12-4	TRBJ2-3	TRBD2	-	TGTGCCAGCAGGTCCACTAGCGGGGGGAGCACAGATACGCAGTATTTT	CASRSTSGGSTDTQYF
TRBV5-1	TRBJ1-1	-	-	TGCGCCAGCAGTTCCGGGACCGCGGGCACTGAAGCTTTCTTT	CASSSGTAGTEAFF
TRBV27	TRBJ2-7	TRBD2	-	TGTGCCAGCAGTCCCGGGGGGGCCTACTACGAGCAGTACTTC	CASSPGGAYYEQYF
TRBV6-5	TRBJ1-1	TRBD1	-	TGTGCCAGCAGCCTTCATACTGGGACTCAATATCAGGGGGACACTGAAGCTTTCTTT	CASSLHTGTQYQGDTEAFF
TRBV27	TRBJ1-6	TRBD1	-	TGTGCCAGCAGTATGACAGGGGGTTCACCCCTCCACTTT	CASSMTGGSPLHF
TRBV14	TRBJ1-1	-	few	TGTGCCAGCAGTCTAACAGGGAGGTCTGAAGCTTTCTTT	CASSLTGRSEAFF
TRBV7-9	TRBJ2-2	-	few	TGTGCCAGCAGCCTTAATAAGGGGCGCTTCCCCGGGGAGCTGTTTTTT	CASSLNKGRFPGELFF
TRBV4-3	TRBJ1-4	-	-	TGCGCCAGCAGTCAGGGGTTATTAGGTGAAAAACTGTTTTTT	CASSQGLLGEKLFF
TRBV15	TRBJ1-5	TRBD1	-	TGTGCCACCAGCAGAGTAGGACAGGGAGGACCTCAGCCCCAGCATTTT	CATSRVGQGGPQPQHF
TRBV5-5	TRBJ2-7	TRBD1	few	TGTGCCAGCAGCTTGGTGACCGGGACAGGGGCCGGCTCCTACGAGCAGTACTTC	CASSLVTGTGAGSYEQYF
TRBV6-6	TRBJ1-5	-	-	TGTGCCAGCACTTACAGGGTGTACAATCAGCCCCAGCATTTT	CASTYRVYNQPQHF
TRBV10-3	TRBJ2-2	-	-	TGTGCCATCACAGCCGGGGTAACCGGGGAGCTGTTTTTT	CAITAGVTGELFF
TRBV10-3	TRBJ2-3	-	-	TGTGCCATCAGTGGTCATAATGTCTTTTTGGATACGCAGTATTTT	CAISGHNVFLDTQYF
TRBV6-2/TRBV6-3	TRBJ2-5	-	-	TGTGCCTCCAAGTCACGACAAGAGACCCAGTACTTC	CASKSRQETQYF
TRBV25-1	TRBJ2-2	-	-	TGTGCCAGCAGTGAATTTTTCTCGACAGCCGGGGAGCTGTTTTTT	CASSEFFSTAGELFF
TRBV7-9	TRBJ2-1	-	-	TGTGCCAGCAGCTCAGACAAGACGTGGCGCAATGAGCAGTTCTTC	CASSSDKTWRNEQFF
TRBV11-1	TRBJ2-5	-	-	TGTGCCAGCAGCTTAGCGCTGGCCAGGGCGAGGGAGACCCAGTACTTC	CASSLALARARETQYF
TRBV6-2/TRBV6-3	TRBJ2-1	TRBD1	-	TGTGCCAGCAAAACGACAGGGGGCTTCTACAATGAGCAGTTCTTC	CASKTTGGFYNEQFF
TRBV7-2	TRBJ1-3	TRBD1	-	TGTGCCAGCAGCTTTAAAGGGGTAGGGGGCGGTTATGGAAACACCATATATTTT	CASSFKGVGGGYGNTIYF
TRBV5-4	TRBJ2-2	TRBD1	-	TGTGCCAGCAGCGGAACCGGGACAGGGCCCACCGGGGAGCTGTTTTTT	CASSGTGTGPTGELFF
TRBV10-3	TRBJ1-5	-	-	TGTGCCATCAGTGAGGACGGTAATCAGCCCCAGCATTTT	CAISEDGNQPQHF
TRBV12-3/TRBV12-4	TRBJ2-7	TRBD1	few	TGTGCCAGCAGTTTAATAGGCAGGGGGCCCTACGAGCAGTACTTC	CASSLIGRGPYEQYF
TRBV7-6	TRBJ2-2	-	-	TGTGCCAGCAGCGTACCAGGGCACGCGAACACCGGGGAGCTGTTTTTT	CASSVPGHANTGELFF
TRBV27	TRBJ2-7	-	few	TGTGCCAGCAGTCCTCTCAGTTTTGGGGAGCAGTACTTC	CASSPLSFGEQYF
TRBV27	TRBJ1-1	-	-	TGTGCCAGCAGTTTAAAGGGGAGTAACACTGAAGCTTTCTTT	CASSLKGSNTEAFF
TRBV27	TRBJ1-6	-	-	TGTGCCAGCAGGATTCGTGGGACGCCAACGAGCTCCTATAATTCACCCCTCCACTTT	CASRIRGTPTSSYNSPLHF
TRBV7-6	TRBJ2-1	-	few	TGTGCCAGCAGCCTCGGGACTCGGCCTAATGAGCAGTTCTTC	CASSLGTRPNEQFF
TRBV5-1	TRBJ2-1	-	few	TGCGCCAGCACGCATAACTCCTACAATGAGCAGTTCTTC	CASTHNSYNEQFF